The T cell receptor beta chain described here comes from a study of cytomegalovirus exposure and HLA in healthy donors. Study-level points and caveats: Later work found that TCR association rates differed between HLA loci; DRB1 had the most and HLA-C the fewest.

As regards this clone: Its antigen is undetermined.

PCR involved 60 Vbeta and 13 Jbeta primers. Method: immunoSEQ multiplex PCR; TCRdb's copy keeps in-frame clones and lacks some. This sample has more than 150,000 clones; 65% to 90% occur once, and the top ten carry roughly 1.2%. CDR1 is SGHRS and CDR2 is YFSETQ in the germline V gene. This CDR3 region has 15 residues. V shed 0 bases and J 4 bases; nucleotides not matched to a gene: 5. The sequence was collected from a girl aged 2-9 years in good health and CMV-seropositive. The chain combines TRBV5-1 with TRBJ1-1, with 8 nucleotides matching TRBD1. The sample was PBMCs. The CDR3 bases are TGCGCCAGCAGCTTGGCTCTCACAGGGGGCACTGAAGCTTTCTTT. It specifies CASSLALTGGTEAFF. Combining the CDR3 with reference TRBV5-1 and TRBJ1-1 gives the whole variable domain KAGVTQTPRYLIKTRGQQVTLSCSPISGHRSVSWYQQTPGQGLQFLFEYFSETQRNKGNFPGRFSGRQFSNSRSEMNVSTLELGDSALYLCASSLALTGGTEAFFGQGTRLTVV.